This T cell receptor beta chain was profiled in a study of blood T cell repertoires in COVID-19. Study in general: Italy, Spain and the United States were the sources of the convalescent and acute COVID-19 samples. From T cells, B-cell-depleted T cells, or PBMCs came the material, which was cDNA or gDNA.

Original processing methods: From reference gene primer amplification, estimates of nucleated cell counts were derived. Produced via immunoSEQ multiplex PCR; TCRdb's table is partial and in-frame only. D and trimming were read from the DNA, whereas the V and J calls and clone size are those reported in that table. The sample lists about 260,000 clones, around 82% occurring once. This clone was recorded once. CDR3 length equals 13 residues. V was shortened by 3 bases and J by 5 bases, with 10 bases between the two germline ends. CDR1 MDHEN and CDR2 SYDVKM come from the germline V gene. This rearrangement joins TRBV28 to TRBJ1-2, with D perhaps matching TRBD1 (6 bases). The receptor comes from a human donor in a cohort sampled during active COVID-19. Sequenced: peripheral blood. This CDR3 is CASSFLGQYGYTF. CDR3 nucleotides: TGTGCCAGCAGTTTTCTCGGACAGTATGGCTACACCTTC.